The 26 T cell receptor beta chains given below trace back to one sample, sequenced in a study of cytomegalovirus exposure and HLA in healthy donors. Use of 60 Vbeta and 13 Jbeta primers characterized the PCR. Profiled with immunoSEQ multiplex PCR; TCRdb holds only in-frame clones, not every one. The sample contains tens of thousands of clones, 65% to 80% of which appear only once. The sample taken for sequencing was PBMCs. The receptors shown here come from a man between 25 and 39 years old in good health and CMV-seronegative.

This chain connects TRBV9 to TRBJ2-7; 10 positions agree with TRBD1. This CDR3 is built from 18 residues. V shed 0 bases and J 1 base; nucleotides not matched to a gene: 10. In germline, CDR1 is SGDLS, CDR2 YYNGEE. This chain's CDR3 is CASSVGPGQGSPSYEQYF. In DNA form, the CDR3 reads TGTGCCAGCAGCGTAGGCCCGGGACAGGGGTCCCCTTCCTACGAGCAGTACTTC.

This chain uses TRBV18 with TRBJ1-2, with 9 bases fitting TRBD1. This CDR3 comprises 18 residues. Germline CDR1 and CDR2: KGHSH and LQKENI. With 4 bases clipped from V and 0 bases from J, the junction kept 12 bases outside the gene matches. The CDR3 DNA reads as TGTGCCAGCTCACTCCCCTCCGGGACAGGGTTCGCTAACTATGGCTACACCTTC. This sequence encodes CASSLPSGTGFANYGYTF.

This clone came up many times. The rearrangement links TRBV7-9 to TRBJ1-1; TRBD1 is a possible D gene (5 bases). In germline, CDR1 is SEHNR, CDR2 FQNEAQ (reference sequence). The V end lost 7 bases, the J end lost 0 bases, and 9 bases lay between the germline ends. This CDR3 comprises 13 residues. The DNA of the CDR3 is TGTGCCAGCATCGGGGGGGTGAACACTGAAGCTTTCTTT. This gives the protein CASIGGVNTEAFF.

The gene calls are TRBV6-1 and TRBJ1-5; 8 positions agree with TRBD1. CDR3 length: 17 residues. The V segment lost 3 bases and the J segment 1 base; nucleotides outside the gene matches: 8. In germline, CDR1 is MNHNS, CDR2 SASEGT. CDR3 amino acids: CASSDRGQGGSNQPQHF. In DNA, the CDR3 is TGTGCCAGCAGTGATCGCGGACAGGGTGGGAGCAATCAGCCCCAGCATTTT.

This chain connects TRBV5-6 to TRBJ2-1; 9 positions match TRBD1. The CDR3 consists of 16 residues. Trimming at V came to 4 bases and at J to 2 bases, leaving 7 bases not matched to a gene. CDR1 is SGHDT, CDR2 YYEEEE, per germline. The CDR3 bases are TGTGCCAGCAGCCCGACAGGGGGACCGCCCTACAATGAGCAGTTCTTC. This gives the protein CASSPTGGPPYNEQFF.

The chain joins TRBV25-1 to TRBJ2-3; 9 bases match TRBD2. This CDR3 is built from 16 residues. Germline-derived CDR1 and CDR2 are MGHDK and SYGVNS. The junction had 11 bases not matched to a gene; V was cut back by 4 bases and J by 6 bases. As DNA, the CDR3 is TGTGCCAGCAGTGGGGTCGGCGGGGGGGCAGGTGATACGCAGTATTTT. Encoded protein: CASSGVGGGAGDTQYF.

This chain uses TRBV2 with TRBJ2-7, with D tentatively TRBD1 (6 bases). This CDR3 comprises 13 residues. V was shortened by 9 bases and J by 5 bases, with 17 bases between the two germline ends. Germline CDR1 and CDR2: SNHLY and FYNNEI. In DNA form, the CDR3 reads TGTGCCAGAAGAATCACAGGGCAGAACGAGCAGTACTTC. Residues: CARRITGQNEQYF.

The chain is built from TRBV28 and TRBJ1-5; D is possibly TRBD1 (5 bases). The germline V gene has CDR1 MDHEN and CDR2 SYDVKM. Trimming left V 4 bases short and J 0 bases short, with 16 bases between. The CDR3 length is 17 residues. The chain's CDR3 is CASSSLGAGDSNQPQHF. The CDR3 region has the DNA TGTGCCAGCAGTTCCTTAGGGGCGGGGGATAGCAATCAGCCCCAGCATTTT.

This clone appeared a single time. The J gene is TRBJ1-1, the V gene TRBV30; D may be TRBD1 (5 bases). This CDR3 has 13 amino acids. Germline CDR1 and CDR2: GTSNPN and SVGIG (reference sequence). V lost 3 bases and J 1 base, leaving 9 bases between the germline ends. This CDR3 reads CAWRGRGNTEAFF. CDR3 nucleotides: TGTGCCTGGAGGGGGCGAGGGAACACTGAAGCTTTCTTT.

A single count supports this clone. The chain is built from TRBV5-1 and TRBJ2-5; 8 bases fit TRBD2. The V gene end was trimmed by 6 bases and the J gene end by 3 bases; junction bases not matched to a gene: 7. CDR1 and CDR2 from the germline V gene are SGHRS and YFSETQ. CDR3 length: 14 residues. The CDR3 coding sequence is TGCGCCAGCAAATTTGGGACTAGAGAAGAGACCCAGTACTTC. Amino acid sequence: CASKFGTREETQYF.

V is TRBV5-4 and J is TRBJ1-6, with TRBD1 matching over 7 bases. The CDR3 totals 15 residues. CDR1 and CDR2 from the germline V gene are SGHNT and YYREEE (reference sequence). J lost 6 bases, V lost 4 bases, and 7 bases had no gene match. CDR3 sequence reads: CASSARQGTNSPLHF. CDR3 in DNA: TGTGCCAGCAGCGCAAGACAGGGAACTAATTCACCCCTCCACTTT. The full variable domain, completed using reference TRBV5-4 and TRBJ1-6, is ETGVTQSPTHLIKTRGQQVTLRCSSQSGHNTVSWYQQALGQGPQFIFQYYREEENGRGNFPPRFSGLQFPNYSSELNVNALELDDSALYLCASSARQGTNSPLHFGNGTRLTVT.

The rearrangement uses TRBV12-5 and TRBJ2-7; D is unresolved. V was shortened by 0 bases and J by 5 bases, with 14 bases between the two germline ends. CDR3 length equals 15 residues. Germline V gene lookup returns CDR1 LGHNT and CDR2 FRNRAP. CDR3 protein: CASGLVVTVVHEQYF. CDR3 nucleotide sequence: TGTGCTAGTGGTTTGGTTGTGACTGTGGTCCACGAGCAGTACTTC.

The V and J genes are TRBV7-8 and TRBJ1-3; D remains unclear. Germline lookup yields CDR1 SGHVS and CDR2 FQNEAQ. V gave up 3 bases and J gave up 0 bases, with 18 bases separating them. CDR3 length: 18 amino acids. The CDR3 coding sequence is TGTGCCAGCAGCTTGGGCACAGATCCCAAATACTCTGGAAACACCATATATTTT. Its translation is CASSLGTDPKYSGNTIYF.

The V gene is TRBV27, the J gene TRBJ1-2; weak D call: TRBD1 (6 bases). Germline V gene data show CDR1 as MNHEY and CDR2 as SMNVEV (reference sequence). This CDR3 has 13 amino acids. The V end was cut by 2 bases, the J end by 8 bases, with 12 bases between. CDR3: CASSLRGSDGYTF. The CDR3 coding sequence is TGTGCCAGCAGTTTAAGGGGGTCGGACGGCTACACCTTC.

The chain uses TRBV7-6 and TRBJ2-3; 10 bases agree with TRBD2. The CDR3 sequence is 17 residues long. V shed 3 bases and J 1 base; nucleotides not matched to a gene: 7. In germline, CDR1 is SGHVS, CDR2 FNYEAQ. CDR3: CASSFPLAGAGTDTQYF. In DNA, the CDR3 is TGTGCCAGCAGCTTCCCTCTAGCGGGGGCCGGCACAGATACGCAGTATTTT.

The chain is built from TRBV5-1 and TRBJ2-2; the match to TRBD1 covers 8 bases. Germline V CDR1 and CDR2: SGHRS, YFSETQ. CDR3 length: 16 residues. J gave up 6 bases and V 6 bases, and 13 bases lay outside the gene matches. CDR3 sequence: CASIVGPTGVPGELFF. The CDR3, as DNA: TGCGCCAGCATAGTTGGACCGACAGGGGTCCCCGGGGAGCTGTTTTTT.

This chain uses TRBV14 with TRBJ2-1, with TRBD2 matching 8 bases. The CDR3 extends over 15 amino acids. Germline-derived CDR1 and CDR2 are SGHDN and FVKESK. V gave up 1 base and J gave up 9 bases; unmatched junction bases: 8. The DNA for the CDR3 is TGTGCCAGCAGCCAAGGTGAGCGGGAGTATCCTGAGCAGTTCTTC. Encoded protein: CASSQGEREYPEQFF.

The chain combines TRBV18 with TRBJ2-7, with 7 bases aligning to TRBD1. This CDR3 is built from 15 residues. V lost 2 bases to trimming and J lost 3 bases; unmatched junction nucleotides: 7. The germline CDR1 and CDR2 sequences are KGHSH and LQKENI. In nucleotides, the CDR3 is TGTGCCAGCTCACCAACGACAGGGAGCCACTACGAGCAGTACTTC. Protein product: CASSPTTGSHYEQYF.

The chain joins TRBV6-1 to TRBJ2-1; maybe TRBD2 (5 bases). CDR1 and CDR2 (germline): MNHNS, SASEGT. Trimming shortened V by 1 base and J by 4 bases, and 11 bases separated the two germline ends. This CDR3 is built from 15 residues. The CDR3 reads CASSEVLGGYNEQFF. CDR3 nucleotides: TGTGCCAGCAGTGAAGTCCTGGGCGGGTACAATGAGCAGTTCTTC.

J is TRBJ2-2 and V is TRBV25-1; 9 bases agree with TRBD1. J lost 4 bases, V lost 3 bases, and 9 bases had no gene match. This CDR3 is 17 amino acids long. Germline V gene sequence: CDR1 MGHDK, CDR2 SYGVNS. CDR3 sequence reads: CASSDPPGTGTTGELFF. DNA of the CDR3: TGTGCCAGCAGTGACCCCCCCGGGACAGGGACCACCGGGGAGCTGTTTTTT.

The chain carries TRBV28 and TRBJ1-1; perhaps TRBD1 as D (5 bases). The V end was cut by 6 bases, the J end by 4 bases, with 21 bases between. Germline assignment: CDR1 MDHEN and CDR2 SYDVKM. The CDR3 is 16 amino acids. The chain's CDR3 is CASRTLGAGRSTEAFF. In nucleotides, the CDR3 is TGTGCCAGCAGGACTTTGGGTGCAGGGAGGAGCACTGAAGCTTTCTTT.

The gene calls are TRBV18 and TRBJ2-5; 8 nucleotides agree with TRBD1. The J call is in doubt because the DNA end fits TRBJ2-7 better. CDR1 and CDR2 from the germline V gene are KGHSH and LQKENI. CDR3 length equals 14 residues. DNA of the CDR3: TGTGCCAGCTCACTGTCGGACAGGGTAGGCGAGCAGTACTTC. Protein sequence: CASSLSDRVGEQYF.

The table lists this clone with a few counts. This chain connects TRBV10-3 to TRBJ2-7; D perhaps matches TRBD2 (6 bases). The CDR3 length is 18 residues. Trimming took off 8 bases at V and 7 bases at J, with 33 bases between the two ends. From germline, CDR1 is ENHRY and CDR2 SYGVKD. The CDR3 DNA reads TGTGCCATCGGGGACCATCAGCTGGAGGTTCTAAAACGGGAGGAGCAGTACTTC. This sequence encodes CAIGDHQLEVLKREEQYF.

This clone was seen only a few times. The CDR3 region has the DNA TGCAGCGTTGCTTTAAGCACAGATACGCAGTATTTT. Translated: CSVALSTDTQYF. The chain is built from TRBV29-1 and TRBJ2-3; D gene unclear. This CDR3 spans 12 amino acids. The V gene's germline CDR1 is SQVTM and CDR2 ANQGSEA. Trimming pared 4 bases from V and 0 bases from J, leaving 5 bases between.

The chain joins TRBV4-2 to TRBJ2-7; D is unresolved. CDR1 LGHNA and CDR2 YNFKEQ come from the germline V gene. The CDR3 has 14 residues. The V end lost 0 bases, the J end lost 3 bases, and 9 bases lay between the germline ends. The CDR3 DNA follows: TGTGCCAGCAGCCAAGATCTTTTCTTCTACGAGCAGTACTTC. This codes for CASSQDLFFYEQYF.

This chain links TRBV7-8 with TRBJ1-6; D is undetermined. Germline CDR1 SGHVS, CDR2 FQNEAQ. This CDR3 comprises 15 residues. The V and J ends lost 3 bases and 6 bases respectively, with 12 bases between them. CDR3 DNA sequence: TGTGCCAGCAGCTTGCTTCGGGGTAGTAATTCACCCCTCCACTTT. It codes for CASSLLRGSNSPLHF.